This TCR beta chain was retrieved from a study of blood T cells in healthy people across ages. Study as a whole: About one barcoded TCR beta cDNA was captured per two T cells.

Total RNA, at least 5.5 micrograms per sample, was extracted from PBMCs. Trimming removed 0 bases from V and 2 bases from J, with 8 bases in between. This CDR3 is built from 15 residues. Germline CDR1 and CDR2: LGHDT and YNNKEL (reference sequence). Alongside a J-beta primer mix, a sample-barcoded 5' primer served in a second PCR lasting roughly 7 to 11 cycles. TCRdb analysed the 5' RACE reads with MiXCR anew, one entry per CDR3 protein. The repertoire holds roughly 680,000 distinct CDR3 sequences, with approximately 52% as singletons. The sequence came from a woman of 80 years or more in good health. Sequences were obtained from blood. This chain links TRBV3-1 with TRBJ1-5; D is possibly TRBD1 (5 bases). The CDR3 region has the DNA TGTGCCAGCAGCCAAGATGGGGCCGGCAATCAGCCCCAGCATTTT. This sequence encodes CASSQDGAGNQPQHF.